The 13 T cell receptor beta chains listed next were all sequenced from one sample in a study of T cell responses to AZD1222 COVID-19 vaccine. The table came from immunoSEQ multiplex PCR; TCRdb's copy has only in-frame clones and leaves some out. The profile covers about 140,000 clones, with about 92% appearing a single time and about 3% taken by the ten largest. The sample consisted of peripheral blood, taken on day 0 of AZD1222 vaccination. Receptors originate from an adult in good health.

This chain connects TRBV6-5 to TRBJ1-4, with 8 bases that match TRBD1. Germline trimming cut 0 bases from V and 3 bases from J; bases unmatched to any gene: 0. Germline CDR1 is MNHEY and CDR2 is SVGAGI. This CDR3 has 15 amino acids. As DNA, the CDR3 is TGTGCCAGCAGTTACTCGACAGGGGCTAATGAAAAACTGTTTTTT. It yields the protein CASSYSTGANEKLFF.

The J gene is TRBJ2-5, the V gene TRBV7-7; 9 positions match TRBD1. Germline V gene data show CDR1 as SSHAT and CDR2 as FNYEAQ (reference sequence). The junction had 7 bases not matched to a gene; V was cut back by 6 bases and J by 5 bases. This CDR3 has 14 amino acids. CDR3 sequence: CASSSDGQGETQYF. The CDR3 DNA reads TGTGCCAGCAGTTCGGACGGACAGGGGGAGACCCAGTACTTC.

V and J are TRBV3-1 (or the pseudogene TRBV3-2) and TRBJ1-2, with D hard to call. Germline V CDR1 and CDR2: LGHDT, YNNKEL (reference sequence). The V gene lost 0 bases and the J gene lost 4 bases, with 18 bases spanning the gap. There are 17 residues in the CDR3. As DNA, the CDR3 is TGTGCCAGCAGCCAAGATTCCATGGGCAGGACGTCCTATGGCTACACCTTC. Its protein is CASSQDSMGRTSYGYTF.

V and J are TRBV15 and TRBJ2-5; D is possibly TRBD2 (5 bases). V was cut by 0 bases and J by 2 bases, with 13 bases left in between. CDR3 length: 16 residues. Germline-derived CDR1 and CDR2 are LNHNV and YYDKDF (reference sequence). CDR3 amino acids: CATSRDRGVGQETQYF. CDR3 DNA sequence: TGTGCCACCAGCAGAGATCGGGGAGTTGGGCAAGAGACCCAGTACTTC.

V usage is TRBV5-1 and J usage is TRBJ1-2, with a weak D call TRBD1 (6 bases). Trimming took off 0 bases at V and 8 bases at J, with 14 bases between the two ends. The CDR3 is 14 amino acids. CDR1 and CDR2 from the germline V gene are SGHRS and YFSETQ. CDR3 sequence reads: CASSLANRDQGYTF. CDR3 DNA: TGCGCCAGCAGCTTGGCGAACAGGGATCAAGGCTACACCTTC.

This rearrangement joins TRBV30 to TRBJ1-1; D call uncertain. Germline assignment: CDR1 GTSNPN and CDR2 SVGIG (reference sequence). This CDR3 spans 14 amino acids. V lost 0 bases and J 5 bases, leaving 13 bases between the germline ends. The CDR3 DNA reads TGTGCCTGGAGTGTACTAGGGCTTTCTACTGAAGCTTTCTTT. Protein: CAWSVLGLSTEAFF.

J is TRBJ2-5 and V is TRBV30; D call uncertain. Per germline, CDR1 GTSNPN and CDR2 SVGIG (reference sequence). The CDR3 length is 13 residues. V was clipped by 2 bases and J by 3 bases, with 10 bases between them. The CDR3 sequence is CAWSKGWEETQYF. The CDR3 DNA follows: TGTGCCTGGAGTAAAGGGTGGGAAGAGACCCAGTACTTC.

The rearrangement uses TRBV28 and TRBJ1-5; 7 bases line up with TRBD1. V was pared by 2 bases and J by 0 bases, with 10 bases of the junction left unmatched. CDR1 and CDR2 from the germline V gene are MDHEN and SYDVKM. The CDR3 has 18 amino acids. CDR3 bases: TGTGCCAGCAGTTTAAGGAGGGACAGAATCTATAGCAATCAGCCCCAGCATTTT. Protein: CASSLRRDRIYSNQPQHF. Together with reference TRBV28 and TRBJ1-5, the CDR3 gives the full variable domain: DVKVTQSSRYLVKRTGEKVFLECVQDMDHENMFWYRQDPGLGLRLIYFSYDVKMKEKGDIPEGYSVSREKKERFSLILESASTNQTSMYLCASSLRRDRIYSNQPQHFGDGTRLSIL.

DNA of the CDR3: TGTGCCAGCAACTCAGGGGTTTACGGCTACACCTTC. Its protein product is CASNSGVYGYTF. This chain connects TRBV12-3 or TRBV12-4 to TRBJ1-2, with a possible D match to TRBD1 (6 bases). Trimming removed 7 bases from V and 8 bases from J, with 14 bases in between. The CDR3 covers 12 residues.

The J gene is TRBJ2-5, the V gene TRBV28; 7 bases are a match to TRBD2. Per the germline V gene, CDR1 is MDHEN and CDR2 is SYDVKM. The junction had 4 bases not matched to a gene; V was cut back by 6 bases and J by 0 bases. The CDR3 covers 14 residues. This chain's CDR3 is CASSLGGNQETQYF. DNA of the CDR3: TGTGCCAGCAGCCTCGGGGGGAACCAAGAGACCCAGTACTTC.

The genes are TRBV19 and TRBJ1-1, with a possible D match to TRBD1 (6 bases). Looked up from germline, CDR1 is LNHDA and CDR2 is SQIVND (reference sequence). Trimming pared 3 bases from V and 3 bases from J, leaving 14 bases between. CDR3 length: 15 residues. The CDR3 region is CASSITPGADTEAFF. CDR3 DNA sequence: TGTGCCAGTAGTATCACTCCGGGGGCGGACACTGAAGCTTTCTTT.

This chain uses TRBV7-2 with TRBJ2-7; no definite D call. The CDR3 loop spans 14 amino acids. Looked up from germline, CDR1 is SGHTA and CDR2 is FQGNSA. V was trimmed by 1 base and J by 0 bases, leaving 7 bases between them. The CDR3 nucleotides are TGTGCCAGCAGCTTAGTCACACTCTCCTACGAGCAGTACTTC. Protein sequence: CASSLVTLSYEQYF.

This chain joins TRBV4-2 and TRBJ2-3, with 10 bases matching TRBD2. The CDR3 length is 17 residues. CDR1 and CDR2 (germline): LGHNA, YNFKEQ. The J segment lost 6 bases and the V segment lost 3 bases, leaving 12 bases of the junction unmatched. CDR3 protein: CASSQDSGRSTRDTQYF. CDR3 sequence (DNA): TGTGCCAGCAGCCAGGATAGCGGGAGGTCGACCCGGGATACGCAGTATTTT.